The clone carrying this T cell receptor beta chain has a single count. The data were obtained in a study of blood T cell repertoires in COVID-19. Study details: PBMCs, B-cell-depleted T cells, or T cells were the source of the cDNA or gDNA that made up the material.

The assay was immunoSEQ multiplex PCR, and TCRdb's table has in-frame clones only and misses some. The table records about 98,000 clones, 70% to 85% of them present only once. The CDR3 contains 16 residues. V lost 4 bases, J lost 9 bases, and 7 bases stayed unmatched. Germline CDR1 reads SNHLY; CDR2 reads FYNNEI. Input material: peripheral blood. The chain uses TRBV2 and TRBJ2-1; 15 bases align to TRBD2. This receptor was obtained from a man in his sixties with active or convalescent COVID-19. The CDR3 DNA sequence: TGTGCCAGCAGTGTTGGGACTAGCGGGAGGATGGGTGAGCAGTTCTTC. It translates to CASSVGTSGRMGEQFF.